This T cell receptor beta chain was profiled in a study of T-cell memory formation after mild COVID-19 (dated by TCRdb to the early 2020s). Context from the whole study: Most TCR sequence clusters were specific to one of the two donors. Longitudinal TCRalpha and TCRbeta repertoire sequencing tracked T-cell clones expanding and contracting after mild COVID-19 in a couple of donors. Two young, previously healthy adult volunteers made up the cohort, one male and one female. General study outcomes and caveats: Only a couple of mild cases were covered by the study, and larger cohorts that include severe cases with pre-infection samples were considered necessary. Some responding clones were detected in pre-infection memory, which suggested that pre-existing cross-reactive memory T cells had joined the SARS-CoV-2 response. Clones that contracted from day 15 to 85 showed balanced CD4/CD8 phenotypes, whereas a second wave of clones that expanded from day 15 to 37 leaned towards CD4+. SARS-CoV-2 specificity of the second-wave clones peaking on day 37 was not confirmed. Contracting CD4+ clones were located mainly in the CM and EM memory subsets, whereas CD8+ clones were found to be enriched in EMRA.

Ficoll-Paque density gradient centrifugation was used to isolate PBMCs. TCRdb lists the instrument as Illumina NovaSeq 6000. TCRalpha and TCRbeta cDNA libraries were built by 5'RACE with constant-segment primers, adding sample barcodes and unique molecular identifiers. RNA was extracted from every sample with Trizol reagent. Libraries were amplified in two PCR steps, with a second sample barcode and Illumina TruSeq adapters added in the second step. Libraries were sequenced on an Illumina NovaSeq with 2 x 150 bp paired-end reads. The study's processing was this. The reads were demultiplexed and collapsed into UMI-guided consensus sequences using migec v1.2.7. With mixcr v2.1.11, UMI consensuses were aligned to TRA and TRB V and J templates and assembled into clonotypes. A clonotype was counted as expanded or contracted only if both edgeR and NoisET called the change significant, with noise models trained on biological replicates. For edgeR calls, a false discovery rate-adjusted p below 0.01 and a log2 fold-change threshold of 1 were applied. As an exploratory analysis of dynamics, max-normalized trajectories of the 1000 most abundant clonotypes were examined with PCA combined with hierarchical clustering. Each responding clone was given a CD4 or CD8 phenotype based on the CD4+ and CD8+ repertoires, which had been sequenced separately. The public reads were reanalyzed by TCRdb: fastp trimming at Q25, MiXCR alignment, in-frame beta chains only. Merged by CDR3 protein, the rows form single entries marked with the most common genes and DNA. What appears here as the V and J calls and clone size reflects TCRdb's work, not the paper's. The sample table shows some 340,000 distinct CDR3 sequences, and under 15% are seen once. The ten largest clonotypes hold about a fifth of the sample.

About this clonotype: This receptor's antigen is unknown. Base quality data are lacking; no much larger clone is found one base away.

This sequence was found in a young man who had mild COVID-19 (a few samples of this study predate the infection). The sample titles of this study are shuffled in the database, so cell type and time point are left out; the donor was told from shared clones. Input material: PBMCs or a T cell subset sorted from them (not recorded which).

The CDR3 sequence is CASSLFGRSGGYNEQFF. The DNA sequence is TGTGCCAGCAGCTTATTCGGCCGTAGCGGGGGTTACAATGAGCAGTTCTTC. The sequence links TRBV7-9 to TRBJ2-1, with 9 bases matching TRBD2. The junction shows trimming of 2 bases on V and 4 bases on J, and the gene matches do not reach 9 bases of it. From its cysteine to its phenylalanine, the CDR3 spans 17 amino acids. Only CDR3 DNA remains: 51 bases, in frame from the first base. Reading the germline V gene (reference sequence) gives CDR1 SEHNR and CDR2 FQNEAQ.